This passage covers 17 T cell receptor beta chains from one sample sequenced in a study of T-cell memory formation after mild COVID-19. A single record per CDR3 protein comes from TCRdb applying MiXCR to the 5' RACE reads. Among about 120,000 distinct CDR3 sequences listed, roughly 15% were seen once. The sample taken for sequencing was PBMCs or a T cell subset sorted from them (not recorded which). These TCRs come from an adult woman who had mild COVID-19 (a few samples of this study predate the infection). Cell type and time point are not known.

The rearrangement uses TRBV5-1 and TRBJ2-1, with TRBD1 identical over 9 bases. Germline V gene sequence: CDR1 SGHRS, CDR2 YFSETQ. V lost 1 base and J lost 7; bases outside the gene matches: 3. The CDR3 consists of 14 residues. Here the CDR3 reads CASSLLGQGNEQFF. CDR3 DNA: TGCGCCAGCAGCTTGTTGGGACAGGGAAATGAGCAGTTCTTC.

There are a few counts of this clonotype. This rearrangement joins TRBV12-3 or TRBV12-4 to TRBJ2-3, with D perhaps matching TRBD1 or TRBD2 (5 bases each). The ends were cut back, 3 bases at V and 4 bases at J, with 14 bases in the middle. This CDR3 comprises 15 residues. The CDR3 coding sequence is TGTGCCAGCAGTTTCTCGGGGATGGGGCCAGATACGCAGTATTTT. It is translated as CASSFSGMGPDTQYF.

The chain combines TRBV5-1 with TRBJ1-2; D is uncertain. This CDR3 has 18 amino acids. With 0 bases removed from V and 1 base from J, the gap between germline ends came to 19 bases. In germline, CDR1 is SGHRS, CDR2 YFSETQ. CDR3 loop: CASSLGKGYSGVNYGYTF. CDR3 coding DNA: TGCGCCAGCAGCTTGGGGAAAGGGTATTCCGGCGTTAACTATGGCTACACCTTC.

The chain uses TRBV7-9 and TRBJ1-6; D call uncertain. The germline V gene has CDR1 SEHNR and CDR2 FQNEAQ (reference sequence). The CDR3 contains 14 residues. V lost 1 base, J lost 7 bases, and 8 bases lay in between. CDR3 sequence (DNA): TGTGCCAGCAGCTTAGGGACGGAGAATTCACCCCTCCACTTT. It specifies CASSLGTENSPLHF.

The chain joins TRBV19 to TRBJ2-1; TRBD2 agrees at 9 bases. Losses at the gene ends were 7 bases for V and 3 bases for J; bases not matched to a gene: 7. CDR1 is LNHDA and CDR2 is SQIVND in the germline V gene (reference sequence). This CDR3 is built from 15 residues. CDR3 DNA: TGTGCCAGTACCCAGACTAGCGGAGACTACAATGAGCAGTTCTTC. It codes for CASTQTSGDYNEQFF.

This clonotype was counted only a few times. CDR3 DNA: TGTGCCAGCAGCCAAGCGGGGGTGGCCTACGAGCAGTACTTC. It specifies CASSQAGVAYEQYF. The chain joins TRBV4-2 to TRBJ2-7; the D gene is possibly TRBD2 (6 bases). From germline, CDR1 is LGHNA and CDR2 YNFKEQ. The V gene lost 1 base and the J gene lost 2 bases, with 9 bases spanning the gap. This CDR3 is built from 14 residues.

CDR3 amino acids: CASSFEQGYEQYF. As DNA, the CDR3 is TGTGCCAGCAGTTTCGAACAGGGATACGAGCAGTACTTC. V gene TRBV12-3 or TRBV12-4 combines with J gene TRBJ2-7; perhaps TRBD1 as D (6 bases). The ends were cut back, 3 bases at V and 4 bases at J, with 10 bases in the middle. The CDR3 consists of 13 residues.

The chain employs TRBV24-1 and TRBJ1-5; D uncertain. Between the trimmed V and J ends, which lost 1 base and 4 bases, there was a span of 4 bases. This CDR3 contains 13 residues. The germline V gene encodes CDR1 KGHDR and CDR2 SFDVKD. CDR3: CATSDFTNQPQHF. The CDR3, as DNA: TGTGCCACCAGTGATTTCACGAATCAGCCCCAGCATTTT.

A few counts support this clonotype. V gene TRBV12-3 or TRBV12-4 combines with J gene TRBJ1-6; 7 bases are shared with TRBD1. The V segment lost 10 bases and the J segment 7 bases; nucleotides outside the gene matches: 10. This CDR3 comprises 14 residues. The CDR3 DNA sequence: TGTGCCACCCAGCCCTCAGGGGGGAATTCACCCCTCCACTTT. Residues: CATQPSGGNSPLHF.

The chain is built from TRBV10-1 and TRBJ2-7; no firm D call. Germline V gives CDR1 WNHNN, CDR2 SYGVQD (reference sequence). CDR3 length: 14 amino acids. Trimming removed 3 bases from V and 0 bases from J, with 9 bases in between. CDR3 DNA: TGCGCCAGCAGTGAAGGGCCAAGCTCCTACGAGCAGTACTTC. Translated: CASSEGPSSYEQYF.

This clonotype was seen more than once but under ten times. The chain employs TRBV7-9 and TRBJ2-7; D unresolved. CDR1 and CDR2 from the germline V gene are SEHNR and FQNEAQ (reference sequence). The CDR3 has 13 residues. Trimming took off 2 bases at V and 6 bases at J, with 11 bases between the two ends. The CDR3 reads CASSLSQRPEQYF. In DNA form, the CDR3 reads TGTGCCAGCAGCTTATCCCAGCGCCCCGAGCAGTACTTC.

The rearrangement uses TRBV29-1 and TRBJ2-7; D not resolved. This CDR3 has 13 residues. Germline CDR1 SQVTM, CDR2 ANQGSEA. The V end was cut by 3 bases, the J end by 1 base, with 10 bases between. CDR3 nucleotides: TGCAGCGTTGAGAGCACGGAATCCTACGAGCAGTACTTC. Its translation: CSVESTESYEQYF.

The J gene is TRBJ2-1, the V gene TRBV24-1, with 8 nucleotides matching TRBD1. The CDR3 covers 15 residues. CDR1 is KGHDR, CDR2 SFDVKD, per germline. Trimming at V came to 3 bases and at J to 5 bases, leaving 5 bases not matched to a gene. The CDR3 DNA reads TGTGCCACCAGTGATGAGACAGGGGTGAACAATGAGCAGTTCTTC. It is translated as CATSDETGVNNEQFF.

V usage is TRBV7-6 and J usage is TRBJ2-6; either TRBD1 or TRBD2 may fit D (5 bases each). Germline V gene data show CDR1 as SGHVS and CDR2 as FNYEAQ. The CDR3 is made up of 17 amino acids. Trimming stripped 5 bases from V and 1 base from J, with 15 bases between. The CDR3 spells CASSTRDGGSGANVLTF. The CDR3 bases are TGTGCCAGCAGCACCCGGGACGGAGGATCTGGGGCCAACGTCCTGACTTTC.

This clonotype came up many times. The chain carries TRBV2 and TRBJ2-1, with D possibly matching TRBD2 (7 bases). Trimming stripped 3 bases from V and 3 bases from J, with 15 bases between. The CDR3 covers 16 residues. Germline lookup yields CDR1 SNHLY and CDR2 FYNNEI. This CDR3 reads CASSDLRGADYNEQFF. As DNA, the CDR3 is TGTGCCAGCAGTGACCTTCGGGGGGCTGACTACAATGAGCAGTTCTTC.

The V gene is TRBV12-3 or TRBV12-4, the J gene TRBJ2-7; 7 bases are a match to TRBD1. The CDR3 consists of 14 residues. Trimming cost V 6 bases and J 7 bases; bases outside gene matches: 12. The CDR3 is CASSRGTAPREQYF. CDR3 coding DNA: TGTGCCAGCAGCCGAGGGACAGCGCCTAGAGAGCAGTACTTC.

This clonotype was seen at least ten times. The rearrangement uses TRBV4-3 and TRBJ2-1; 11 positions agree with TRBD2. CDR3 length: 16 amino acids. Per germline, CDR1 LGHNA and CDR2 YSLEER. Trimming at V came to 1 base and at J to 7 bases, leaving 6 bases not matched to a gene. In DNA form, the CDR3 reads TGCGCCAGCAGCCAAGTAGGCGCTAGCGGGAGGAATGAGCAGTTCTTC. Protein: CASSQVGASGRNEQFF.